By share of the sample, the clone carrying this T cell receptor (beta chain) is medium-sized. Its antigen remains unknown. V dropped 0 bases and J dropped 1 base, with 13 bases sitting between them. Germline V gene sequence: CDR1 SGHDT, CDR2 YYEEEE. The CDR3 spans 16 residues. A mixed TRB-A/B primer pool amplified rearranged TRB by multiplex touch-down PCR. TCRdb re-derived calls from the multiplex PCR reads in MiXCR, one entry per CDR3 protein. The sample records 4,000 to 5,000 distinct CDR3 sequences, 26% being singletons. This sample was included in a study of T cell repertoires in aging, cancer and after chemotherapy. TCR beta rearrangements were amplified from peripheral blood genomic DNA. Study results and limitations: Lymphoid organ infiltration in hematological cancer patients may impair thymic emigration or peripheral T cell expansion.

The TCR originated in a human donor with a blood cancer. The sequenced sample was blood. The chain links TRBV5-6 to TRBJ1-1, with D maybe TRBD1 (5 bases). CDR3 sequence (DNA): TGTGCCAGCAGCTTGGCCGGGTGGGACCCGAACACTGAAGCTTTCTTT. It specifies CASSLAGWDPNTEAFF. Drawing the rest from reference TRBV5-6 and TRBJ1-1, the complete variable domain is DAGVTQSPTHLIKTRGQQVTLRCSPKSGHDTVSWYQQALGQGPQFIFQYYEEEERQRGNFPDRFSGHQFPNYSSELNVNALLLGDSALYLCASSLAGWDPNTEAFFGQGTRLTVV.